This TCR beta chain was recovered during a study of cytomegalovirus exposure and HLA in healthy donors. Study background: According to later analysis, the same platform produced the 90 to 150 validation and several hundred first-cohort repertoires. Study-wide results and limits: Clusters of TCRs from the first cohort tended to co-occur in the 100 to 150 validation repertoires (as a later analysis found).

Sequenced by immunoSEQ multiplex PCR; TCRdb stores in-frame clones only, minus some. The sample has about 120,000 clones, about 89% seen once. This CDR3 has 13 residues. Germline CDR1 reads KGHSH; CDR2 reads LQKENI. V was pared by 3 bases and J by 6 bases, with 11 bases between. The study drew the donors from its roughly 130-subject validation cohort, separate from the roughly 670-subject first cohort. The table lists this clone with a count of one. As yet, its antigen is unknown. The material sequenced was PBMCs. This rearrangement joins TRBV18 to TRBJ1-2, with D tentatively TRBD1 (5 bases). The sequence was collected from a woman between 18 and 29 years old in good health and CMV-seronegative. CDR3 nucleotide sequence: TGTGCCAGCTCACCCGGGGGAGTAGATGGCTACACCTTC. Its protein product is CASSPGGVDGYTF. The full variable domain, completed using reference TRBV18 and TRBJ1-2, is NAGVMQNPRHLVRRRGQEARLRCSPMKGHSHVYWYRQLPEEGLKFMVYLQKENIIDESGMPKERFSAEFPKEGPSILRIQQVVRGDSAAYFCASSPGGVDGYTFGSGTRLTVV.